These 20 T cell receptor beta chains were all obtained from the same sample, sequenced in a study of blood T cells in healthy people across ages. Alongside a J-beta primer mix, a sample-barcoded 5' primer served in a second PCR lasting roughly 6 to 12 cycles. TCRdb re-analysed the 5' RACE reads in MiXCR, keeping a single row per CDR3 protein. The repertoire holds approximately 1,000,000 distinct CDR3 sequences, approximately 38% seen once, with about an eighth in the top ten. The sample was blood. The receptors were sampled from a man between 18 and 29 years old in good health.

The V and J genes are TRBV10-3 and TRBJ2-1; 10 nucleotides agree with TRBD2. Germline-derived CDR1 and CDR2 are ENHRY and SYGVKD. V shed 4 bases and J 3 bases; nucleotides not matched to a gene: 6. The CDR3 totals 16 residues. CDR3 in DNA: TGTGCCATCAGTGGGGCGACTAGCGGGCGCTACAATGAGCAGTTCTTC. Translation gives CAISGATSGRYNEQFF.

Points on this clonotype: This may be a read error: a much more frequent sequence differs by one nucleotide. The chain recombines TRBV12-3 or TRBV12-4 with TRBJ2-3; D not certain. CDR3 length equals 15 residues. The CDR3 is CTSSGRQKGTDTQYF. In DNA form, the CDR3 reads TGTACCAGCAGTGGGCGTCAAAAGGGCACAGATACGCAGTATTTT.

This sequence joins TRBV20-1 and TRBJ2-7, with D possibly TRBD2 on 6 matching bases. The CDR3 has 15 residues. Germline V CDR1 and CDR2: DFQATT, SNEGSKA (reference sequence). V gave up 2 bases and J gave up 0 bases, with 14 bases separating them. In DNA form, the CDR3 reads TGCAGTGCTAGATCCCATGGGAGGAACTCCTACGAGCAGTACTTC. This encodes CSARSHGRNSYEQYF.

This clonotype was detected only a few times. This chain joins TRBV3-1 and TRBJ1-2, with D hard to call. There are 15 residues in the CDR3. The germline CDR1 and CDR2 sequences are LGHDT and YNNKEL (reference sequence). V dropped 3 bases and J dropped 9 bases, with 20 bases sitting between them. The CDR3 region is CASSHQPDGPISYTF. DNA for the CDR3: TGTGCCAGCAGCCATCAACCGGACGGACCTATCAGCTACACCTTC.

This clonotype occurred a few times. V usage is TRBV6-2 or TRBV6-3 and J usage is TRBJ1-2; D is perhaps TRBD1 (5 bases). The CDR3 spans 15 residues. V shed 5 bases and J shed 2 bases, with 15 bases lying between them. In germline, CDR1 is MNHEY, CDR2 SVGEGT. The CDR3 reads CASSQGRHLNYGYTF. The CDR3 coding sequence is TGTGCCAGCAGTCAGGGCCGCCACTTGAACTATGGCTACACCTTC.

V and J are TRBV6-5 and TRBJ1-1; TRBD1 might be the D (5 bases). Germline CDR1 and CDR2: MNHEY and SVGAGI. This CDR3 has 15 residues. The V and J ends lost 0 bases and 0 bases respectively, with 8 bases between them. CDR3 sequence: CASSYSRQMNTEAFF. The DNA of the CDR3 is TGTGCCAGCAGTTACTCTAGACAGATGAACACTGAAGCTTTCTTT.

This clonotype has a handful of counts. The chain recombines TRBV12-3 or TRBV12-4 with TRBJ2-1; 9 positions match TRBD1. The CDR3 totals 16 residues. V was pared by 5 bases and J by 8 bases, with 13 bases of the junction left unmatched. In nucleotides, the CDR3 is TGTGCCAGCAGTCCGACAGGGGGTACTGGTTCGGATGAGCAGTTCTTC. It codes for CASSPTGGTGSDEQFF.

There are a few counts of this clonotype. The V and J genes are TRBV21-1 and TRBJ2-7; the table's D gene call, TRBD2, was not cross checked with the DNA. TRBV21-1 is recorded as a pseudogene. The length of the CDR3 is 14 residues. CDR3 amino acids: CASGRTSGVYEQYF. CDR3 bases: TGTGCCAGTGGGAGGACTAGCGGGGTATACGAGCAGTACTTC.

The chain couples TRBV12-3 or TRBV12-4 to TRBJ1-1; 8 positions match TRBD1. CDR3 length: 16 amino acids. The J segment lost 0 bases and the V segment lost 0 bases, leaving 3 bases of the junction unmatched. CDR3 DNA: TGTGCCAGCAGTTTAGCACAGGGGGTAATGAACACTGAAGCTTTCTTT. Its translation is CASSLAQGVMNTEAFF.

In this sample, this clonotype turned up once. V and J are TRBV28 and TRBJ2-5, with TRBD1 matching 7 bases. The J call could be wrong; TRBJ2-7 is a better fit for the DNA end. The germline V gene has CDR1 MDHEN and CDR2 SYDVKM. CDR3 length: 15 residues. DNA of the CDR3: TGTGCCAGCAAGTTAAGGTTCGGGACAGCCTACGAGCAGTACTTC. It encodes CASKLRFGTAYEQYF.

This clonotype has more than one count but fewer than ten. The rearrangement links TRBV5-1 to TRBJ1-5; D possibly corresponds to TRBD1 (5 bases). This CDR3 has 15 residues. The germline gives CDR1 SGHRS, CDR2 YFSETQ. V was trimmed by 3 bases and J by 5 bases, leaving 15 bases between them. CDR3 loop: CASSSNTGPDQPQHF. The DNA of the CDR3 is TGCGCCAGCAGCTCAAATACAGGACCCGATCAGCCCCAGCATTTT. The whole variable domain, filled in from reference TRBV5-1 and TRBJ1-5, reads KAGVTQTPRYLIKTRGQQVTLSCSPISGHRSVSWYQQTPGQGLQFLFEYFSETQRNKGNFPGRFSGRQFSNSRSEMNVSTLELGDSALYLCASSSNTGPDQPQHFGDGTRLSIL.

This clonotype was recorded a few times. The chain links TRBV30 to TRBJ1-2, with TRBD1 matching 8 bases. The CDR3 has 15 amino acids. V was pared by 4 bases and J by 4 bases, with 11 bases of the junction left unmatched. The germline V gene encodes CDR1 GTSNPN and CDR2 SVGIG (reference sequence). CDR3 in amino acids: CAWNLRAGGTYGYTF. The CDR3 DNA sequence: TGTGCCTGGAACCTAAGGGCAGGGGGCACCTATGGCTACACCTTC.

This clonotype was counted only a few times. The chain uses TRBV20-1 and TRBJ2-1; 8 bases are shared with TRBD2. V lost 0 bases and J lost 8; bases outside the gene matches: 6. From germline, CDR1 is DFQATT and CDR2 SNEGSKA (reference sequence). The CDR3 runs to 14 residues. The CDR3 DNA is TGCAGTGCTAGAGATCGACTAGCGTTGGATGAGCAGTTCTTC. Its translation is CSARDRLALDEQFF.

J is TRBJ2-3 and V is TRBV7-2; D may be TRBD2 (6 bases). V was trimmed by 5 bases and J by 3 bases, leaving 21 bases between them. Germline lookup yields CDR1 SGHTA and CDR2 FQGNSA. The length of the CDR3 is 17 residues. Written as DNA, the CDR3 is TGTGCCAGCAGCCCTAGGGACTCCCCATTTTTAACAGATACGCAGTATTTT. Protein product: CASSPRDSPFLTDTQYF. Full variable domain (missing parts from reference TRBV7-2 and TRBJ2-3): GAGVSQSPSNKVTEKGKDVELRCDPISGHTALYWYRQSLGQGLEFLIYFQGNSAPDKSGLPSDRFSAERTGGSVSTLTIQRTQQEDSAVYLCASSPRDSPFLTDTQYFGPGTRLTVL.

The table lists this clonotype with a few counts. The chain combines TRBV6-1 with TRBJ1-5; possible D gene TRBD1, 5 bases. V lost 7 bases and J lost 6, with 10 bases in between. CDR1 is MNHNS and CDR2 is SASEGT in the germline V gene. The CDR3 has 12 residues. CDR3 sequence (DNA): TGTGCCAGCACAGGGCTGGGTCAGCCCCAGCATTTT. Its protein is CASTGLGQPQHF.

On this clonotype itself: Since a much larger clone is just one base distant, this may be a read error. This sequence joins TRBV7-2 and TRBJ1-2; 10 bases match TRBD1. The CDR3 contains 16 residues. Germline V gene sequence: CDR1 SGHTA, CDR2 FQGNSA. The CDR3 sequence: CASSRTGGSSNYDYTF. The DNA for the CDR3 is TGTGCCAGCAGCCGGACAGGGGGATCTTCTAACTATGACTACACCTTC.

As regards this clonotype: One junction end disagrees with the germline gene, perhaps due to a read error. The rearrangement joins TRBV9 to TRBJ2-1; 8 nucleotides match TRBD2. Germline CDR1 is SGDLS and CDR2 is YYNGEE. This CDR3 comprises 15 residues. The CDR3 protein is CACSPRTSGGTEQFF. CDR3 nucleotide sequence: TGTGCCTGCAGCCCTCGGACGAGCGGGGGCACAGAGCAGTTCTTC. The whole variable domain, filled in from reference TRBV9 and TRBJ2-1, reads DSGVTQTPKHLITATGQRVTLRCSPRSGDLSVYWYQQSLDQGLQFLIQYYNGEERAKGNILERFSAQQFPDLHSELNLSSLELGDSALYFCACSPRTSGGTEQFFGPGTRLTVL.

V gene TRBV29-1 combines with J gene TRBJ2-3; D perhaps matches TRBD1 (5 bases). Trimming stripped 7 bases from V and 1 base from J, with 15 bases between. The CDR3 is 14 amino acids. The V gene's germline CDR1 is SQVTM and CDR2 ANQGSEA. DNA of the CDR3: TGCAGCGCTCTGGAACAGGTTGGCACAGATACGCAGTATTTT. This encodes CSALEQVGTDTQYF.

The gene calls are TRBV20-1 and TRBJ2-1; weak D call: TRBD2 (7 bases). The germline V gene encodes CDR1 DFQATT and CDR2 SNEGSKA (reference sequence). The CDR3 sequence is 14 residues long. With 7 bases removed from V and 2 bases from J, the gap between germline ends came to 15 bases. The CDR3 sequence is CSVRGGGAYNEQFF. The CDR3 DNA follows: TGCAGTGTCAGAGGGGGGGGGGCCTACAATGAGCAGTTCTTC.

The rearrangement uses TRBV6-5 and TRBJ2-7; 9 bases are shared with TRBD1. CDR3 length: 12 residues. Germline lookup yields CDR1 MNHEY and CDR2 SVGAGI. With V trimmed by 5 bases and J by 11 bases, 7 bases remained unmatched. The chain's CDR3 is CASSRTGAGEYF. The CDR3 nucleotides are TGTGCCAGCAGTCGGACAGGGGCCGGGGAGTACTTC.